The clone carrying this T cell receptor (beta chain) has ten or more counts. The target antigen is unknown. These data originate in a study of T-cell reconstitution after alpha-beta-depleted transplantation in children. CDR3 size: 14 residues. The V and J ends lost 4 bases and 2 bases, in that order; junction bases with no gene match: 4. Germline V gene lookup returns CDR1 SGHRS and CDR2 YFSETQ. General study results and limits: Reportedly, roughly two months post-transplant, alpha-beta T cells arose from several hundred expanded graft clones. One year after transplant, T-cell counts and diversity came mostly from newly produced T cells.

During its preparation, the TCRbeta library received unique molecular identifiers. MiXCR, applied by TCRdb to the PCR reads, yields one record per CDR3 protein. The sample includes 280,000 or so distinct CDR3 sequences, around 10% of them seen just once. The material sequenced was peripheral blood, taken 180 days after TCRalphabeta/CD19-depleted stem cell transplant. This clonotype originated in a male patient between 2 and 10 years old who had a stem cell transplant for chronic granulomatous disease, so the T cells may come from the graft donor. V usage is TRBV5-1 and J usage is TRBJ2-3, with 7 bases fitting TRBD1. The CDR3 is CASSRGQNTDTQYF. The CDR3 nucleotides are TGCGCCAGCAGCAGGGGACAGAACACAGATACGCAGTATTTT.